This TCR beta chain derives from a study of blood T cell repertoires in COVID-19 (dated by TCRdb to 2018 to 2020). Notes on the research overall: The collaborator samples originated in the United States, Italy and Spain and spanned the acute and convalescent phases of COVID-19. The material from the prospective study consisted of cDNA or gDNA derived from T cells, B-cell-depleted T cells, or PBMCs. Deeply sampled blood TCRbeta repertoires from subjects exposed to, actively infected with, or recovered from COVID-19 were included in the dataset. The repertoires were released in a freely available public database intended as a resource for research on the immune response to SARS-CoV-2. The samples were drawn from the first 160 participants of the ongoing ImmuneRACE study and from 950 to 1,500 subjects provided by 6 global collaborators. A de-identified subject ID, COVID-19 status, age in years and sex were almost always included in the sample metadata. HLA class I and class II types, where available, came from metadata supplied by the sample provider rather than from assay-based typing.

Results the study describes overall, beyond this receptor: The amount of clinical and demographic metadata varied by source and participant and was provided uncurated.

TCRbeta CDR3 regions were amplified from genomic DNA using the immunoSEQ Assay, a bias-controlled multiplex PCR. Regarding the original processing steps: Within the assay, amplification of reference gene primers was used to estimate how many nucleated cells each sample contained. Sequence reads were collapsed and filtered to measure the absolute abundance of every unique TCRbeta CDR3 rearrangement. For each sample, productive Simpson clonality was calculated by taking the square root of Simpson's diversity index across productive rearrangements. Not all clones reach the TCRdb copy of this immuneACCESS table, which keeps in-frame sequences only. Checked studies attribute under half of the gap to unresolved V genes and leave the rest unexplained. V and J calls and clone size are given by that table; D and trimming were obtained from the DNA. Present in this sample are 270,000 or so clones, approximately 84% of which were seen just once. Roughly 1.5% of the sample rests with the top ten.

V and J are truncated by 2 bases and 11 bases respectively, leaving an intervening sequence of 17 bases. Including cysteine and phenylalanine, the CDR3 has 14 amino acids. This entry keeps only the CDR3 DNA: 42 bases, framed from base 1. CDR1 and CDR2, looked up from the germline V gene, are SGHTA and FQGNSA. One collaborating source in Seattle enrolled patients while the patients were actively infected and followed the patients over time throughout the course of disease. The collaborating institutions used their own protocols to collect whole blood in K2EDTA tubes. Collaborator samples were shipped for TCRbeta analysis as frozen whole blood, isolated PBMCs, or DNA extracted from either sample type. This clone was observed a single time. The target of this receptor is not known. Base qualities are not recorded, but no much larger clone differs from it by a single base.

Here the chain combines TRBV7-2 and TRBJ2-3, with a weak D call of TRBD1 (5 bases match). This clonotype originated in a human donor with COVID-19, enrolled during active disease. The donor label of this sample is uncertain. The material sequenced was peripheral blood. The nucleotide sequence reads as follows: TGTGCCAGCAGCTTACGCTCGGTAGCCAGGGTGCAGTATTTT. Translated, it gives CASSLRSVARVQYF.